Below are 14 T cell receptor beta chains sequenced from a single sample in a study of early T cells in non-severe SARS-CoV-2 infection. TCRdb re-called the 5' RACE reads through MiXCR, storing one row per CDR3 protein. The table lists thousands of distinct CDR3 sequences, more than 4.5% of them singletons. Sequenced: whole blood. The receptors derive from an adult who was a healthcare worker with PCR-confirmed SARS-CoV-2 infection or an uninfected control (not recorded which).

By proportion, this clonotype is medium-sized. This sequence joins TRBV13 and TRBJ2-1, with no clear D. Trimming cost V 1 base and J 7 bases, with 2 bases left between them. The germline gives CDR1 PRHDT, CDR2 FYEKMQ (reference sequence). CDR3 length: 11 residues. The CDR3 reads CASSLANEQFF. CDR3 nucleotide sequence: TGTGCCAGCAGCTTAGCGAATGAGCAGTTCTTC.

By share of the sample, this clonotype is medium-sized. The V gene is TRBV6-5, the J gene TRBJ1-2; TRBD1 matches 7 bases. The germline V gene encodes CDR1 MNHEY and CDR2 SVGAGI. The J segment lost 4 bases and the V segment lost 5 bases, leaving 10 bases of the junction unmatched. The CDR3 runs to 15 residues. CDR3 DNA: TGTGCCAGCAGTCGTACAGGGGCGCGATTCTATGGCTACACCTTC. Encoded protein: CASSRTGARFYGYTF.

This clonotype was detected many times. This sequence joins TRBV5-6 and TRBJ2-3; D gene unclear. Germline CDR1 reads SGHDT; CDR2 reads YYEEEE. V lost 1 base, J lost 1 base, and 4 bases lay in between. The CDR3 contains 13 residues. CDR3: CASSLLRTDTQYF. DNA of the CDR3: TGTGCCAGCAGCTTGCTTCGCACAGATACGCAGTATTTT.

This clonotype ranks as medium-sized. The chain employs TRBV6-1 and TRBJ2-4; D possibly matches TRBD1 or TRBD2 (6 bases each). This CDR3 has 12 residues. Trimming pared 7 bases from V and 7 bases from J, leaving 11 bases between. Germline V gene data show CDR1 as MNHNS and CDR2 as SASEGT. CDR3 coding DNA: TGTGCCAGCAAGGGGGGTTTGAACATTCAGTACTTC. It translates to CASKGGLNIQYF.

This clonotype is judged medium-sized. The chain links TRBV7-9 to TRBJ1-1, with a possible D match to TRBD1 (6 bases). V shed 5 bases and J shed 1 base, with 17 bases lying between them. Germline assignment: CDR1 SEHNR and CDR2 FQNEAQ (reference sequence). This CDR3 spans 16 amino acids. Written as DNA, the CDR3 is TGTGCCAGCAGCAAAACAGGGCTGGGAAGGAACACTGAAGCTTTCTTT. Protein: CASSKTGLGRNTEAFF.

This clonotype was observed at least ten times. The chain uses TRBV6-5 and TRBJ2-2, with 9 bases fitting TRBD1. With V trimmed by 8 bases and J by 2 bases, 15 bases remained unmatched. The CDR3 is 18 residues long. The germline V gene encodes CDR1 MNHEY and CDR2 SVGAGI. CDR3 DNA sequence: TGTGCCAGCGGAGGGACGCTACCGGGACAGGGAAACACCGGGGAGCTGTTTTTT. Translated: CASGGTLPGQGNTGELFF.

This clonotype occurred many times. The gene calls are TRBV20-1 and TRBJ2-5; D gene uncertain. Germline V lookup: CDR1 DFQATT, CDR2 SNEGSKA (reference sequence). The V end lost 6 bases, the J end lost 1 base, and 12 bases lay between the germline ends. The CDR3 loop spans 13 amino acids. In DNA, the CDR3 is TGCAGTGCCGACCGAGCAGTCCAAGAGACCCAGTACTTC. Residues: CSADRAVQETQYF.

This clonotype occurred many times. The CDR3 loop reads CASSVELAGSYNEQFF. In DNA form, the CDR3 reads TGTGCCAGCAGCGTAGAACTAGCGGGTTCCTACAATGAGCAGTTCTTC. The chain has TRBV9 and TRBJ2-1; 9 nucleotides line up with TRBD2. Trimming cost V 0 bases and J 1 base; bases outside gene matches: 2. CDR1 and CDR2 (germline): SGDLS, YYNGEE. The CDR3 length is 16 residues.

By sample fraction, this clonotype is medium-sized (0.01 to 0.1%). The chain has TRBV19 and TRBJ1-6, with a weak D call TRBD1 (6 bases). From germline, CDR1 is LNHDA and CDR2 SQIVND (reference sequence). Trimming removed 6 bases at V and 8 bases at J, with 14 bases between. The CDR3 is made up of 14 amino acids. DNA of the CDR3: TGTGCCAGTAGCACGGGACGACAGGATTCACCCCTCCACTTT. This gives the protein CASSTGRQDSPLHF.

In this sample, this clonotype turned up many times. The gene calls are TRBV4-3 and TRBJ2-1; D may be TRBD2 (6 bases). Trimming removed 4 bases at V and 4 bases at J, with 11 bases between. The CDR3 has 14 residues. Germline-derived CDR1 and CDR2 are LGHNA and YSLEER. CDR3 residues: CASSRTRGYNEQFF. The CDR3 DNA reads TGCGCCAGCAGCCGAACCCGGGGGTACAATGAGCAGTTCTTC.

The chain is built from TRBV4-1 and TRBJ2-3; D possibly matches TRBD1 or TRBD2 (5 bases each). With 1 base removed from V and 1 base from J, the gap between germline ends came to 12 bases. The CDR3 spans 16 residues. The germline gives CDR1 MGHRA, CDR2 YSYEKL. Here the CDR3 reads CASSQGSGTGTDTQYF. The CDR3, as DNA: TGCGCCAGCAGCCAAGGGAGTGGGACGGGCACAGATACGCAGTATTTT.

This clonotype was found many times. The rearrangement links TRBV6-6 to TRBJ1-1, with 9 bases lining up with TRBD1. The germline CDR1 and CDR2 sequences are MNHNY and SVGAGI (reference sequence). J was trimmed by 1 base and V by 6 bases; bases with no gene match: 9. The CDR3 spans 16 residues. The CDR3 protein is CASSPGGTGTNTEAFF. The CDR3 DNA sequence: TGTGCCAGCAGCCCTGGGGGGACAGGGACGAACACTGAAGCTTTCTTT.

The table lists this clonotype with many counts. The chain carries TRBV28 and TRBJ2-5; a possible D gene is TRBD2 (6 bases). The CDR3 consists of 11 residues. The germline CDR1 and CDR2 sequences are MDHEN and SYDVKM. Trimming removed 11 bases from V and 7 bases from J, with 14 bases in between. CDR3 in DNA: TGTGCCGGAGGGACTGAGGGGACCCAGTACTTC. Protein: CAGGTEGTQYF.

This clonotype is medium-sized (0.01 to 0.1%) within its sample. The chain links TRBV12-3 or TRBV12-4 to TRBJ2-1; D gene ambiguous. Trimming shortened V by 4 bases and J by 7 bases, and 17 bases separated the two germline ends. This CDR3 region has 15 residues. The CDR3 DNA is TGTGCCAGCAGTTACTCCTGGCTCGAGGAAAATGAGCAGTTCTTC. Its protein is CASSYSWLEENEQFF.